Shown below are 14 T cell receptor beta chains from a single sample sequenced in a study of beta chain features in type 1 diabetes. Reverse transcribing all isolated RNA meant expressed TCRB transcripts were sequenced. Clones were read by immunoSEQ multiplex PCR, and TCRdb kept only the in-frame ones, dropping some. The sample holds under 250,000 clones, roughly 10% seen once. Input material: central memory CD4+ T cells from blood. These receptor sequences come from a young man in good health.

The sample holds a few counts of this clone. V is TRBV4-2 and J is TRBJ2-3; D gene uncertain. Germline CDR1 LGHNA, CDR2 YNFKEQ. Trimming took off 1 base at V and 5 bases at J, with 10 bases between the two ends. This CDR3 is 14 amino acids long. The CDR3 region is CASSQATTEDTQYF. For the CDR3, the DNA is TGTGCCAGCAGCCAAGCCACCACCGAAGATACGCAGTATTTT.

This clone was picked up many times. The rearrangement joins TRBV7-9 to TRBJ2-1, with a weak D call TRBD1 (6 bases). This CDR3 region has 15 residues. V lost 7 bases, J lost 4 bases, and 17 bases lay in between. Germline V gene sequence: CDR1 SEHNR, CDR2 FQNEAQ (reference sequence). CDR3 nucleotide sequence: TGTGCCAGCAAGCCCAGGGGACCACGTTACAATGAGCAGTTCTTC. As protein: CASKPRGPRYNEQFF.

This chain connects TRBV29-1 to TRBJ2-7, with D possibly TRBD1 on 6 matching bases. Trimming took 5 bases from V and 6 from J, leaving 20 bases between them. Germline V gene sequence: CDR1 SQVTM, CDR2 ANQGSEA. CDR3 length equals 14 residues. CDR3 amino acids: CSVIRDNDSREQYF. The CDR3 coding sequence is TGCAGCGTTATCCGGGACAACGACTCACGCGAGCAGTACTTC.

J is TRBJ2-3 and V is TRBV5-1; maybe TRBD2 (5 bases). Germline-derived CDR1 and CDR2 are SGHRS and YFSETQ. Trimming stripped 3 bases from V and 0 bases from J, with 11 bases between. The CDR3 consists of 15 residues. CDR3 sequence reads: CASSYIAGSTDTQYF. Written as DNA, the CDR3 is TGCGCCAGCAGCTACATTGCGGGTAGCACAGATACGCAGTATTTT.

V and J are TRBV7-6 and TRBJ2-7; no clear D. CDR1 and CDR2 (germline): SGHVS, FNYEAQ. V was pared by 5 bases and J by 5 bases, with 16 bases between. The CDR3 runs to 14 residues. CDR3 amino acids: CASSLGSQPHEQYF. The CDR3 DNA follows: TGTGCCAGCAGCCTCGGGTCCCAGCCCCACGAGCAGTACTTC.

This clone was detected a few times. The chain uses TRBV5-4 and TRBJ2-2; 13 bases line up with TRBD2. Per the germline V gene, CDR1 is SGHNT and CDR2 is YYREEE (reference sequence). The J segment lost 0 bases and the V segment lost 4 bases, leaving 3 bases of the junction unmatched. The CDR3 loop spans 17 amino acids. The CDR3 DNA sequence: TGTGCCAGCAGCCCGGGACTAGCGGGATCGAACACCGGGGAGCTGTTTTTT. Translated, it gives CASSPGLAGSNTGELFF. Full variable domain (missing parts from reference TRBV5-4 and TRBJ2-2): ETGVTQSPTHLIKTRGQQVTLRCSSQSGHNTVSWYQQALGQGPQFIFQYYREEENGRGNFPPRFSGLQFPNYSSELNVNALELDDSALYLCASSPGLAGSNTGELFFGEGSRLTVL.

This clone occurred a few times. The J gene is TRBJ1-1, the V gene TRBV29-1, with unresolved D. Germline loops: CDR1 SQVTM, CDR2 ANQGSEA. The CDR3 spans 15 residues. The V end lost 7 bases, the J end lost 4 bases, and 22 bases lay between the germline ends. CDR3 coding DNA: TGCAGCGCCCTTGGGAGTATGGGGTCGGGCACTGAAGCTTTCTTT. Translating gives CSALGSMGSGTEAFF.

This clone was detected ten times or more. V gene TRBV7-9 combines with J gene TRBJ2-1, with no clear D. V was trimmed by 3 bases and J by 8 bases, leaving 11 bases between them. The CDR3 runs 13 residues. Per the germline V gene, CDR1 is SEHNR and CDR2 is FQNEAQ (reference sequence). The CDR3 region is CASSFPNGHEQFF. The CDR3 DNA follows: TGTGCCAGCAGCTTTCCCAATGGCCATGAGCAGTTCTTC.

The CDR3 region is CASSSGGTDTQYF. CDR3 bases: TGTGCCAGCAGTTCAGGGGGCACAGATACGCAGTATTTT. This chain connects TRBV25-1 to TRBJ2-3, with a weak D call TRBD1 (6 bases). The germline V gene has CDR1 MGHDK and CDR2 SYGVNS. The V end lost 5 bases, the J end lost 1 base, and 7 bases lay between the germline ends. There are 13 residues in the CDR3.

The chain is built from TRBV12-5 and TRBJ2-1; D is ambiguous. The CDR3 runs 16 residues. The V end lost 4 bases, the J end lost 3 bases, and 16 bases lay between the germline ends. Germline V gives CDR1 LGHNT, CDR2 FRNRAP. The CDR3 here is CASGSTEISGYNEQFF. CDR3 nucleotides: TGTGCTAGTGGTTCCACGGAGATTAGTGGCTACAATGAGCAGTTCTTC.

The J gene is TRBJ2-1, the V gene TRBV18, with 10 bases lining up with TRBD2. Per the germline V gene, CDR1 is KGHSH and CDR2 is LQKENI. The V gene end was trimmed by 1 base and the J gene end by 6 bases; junction bases not matched to a gene: 12. This CDR3 comprises 18 residues. The CDR3 reads CASSPRLLAGAVGNEQFF. The CDR3 DNA reads as TGTGCCAGCTCACCACGTCTTCTAGCGGGAGCGGTTGGCAATGAGCAGTTCTTC.

V is TRBV2 and J is TRBJ2-2; the D call may be TRBD1 or TRBD2 (5 bases each). Trimming cost V 6 bases and J 4 bases, with 9 bases left between them. This CDR3 has 13 residues. Germline values: CDR1 SNHLY, CDR2 FYNNEI. The CDR3 DNA is TGTGCCAGCAGGGGGACGGTCACCGGGGAGCTGTTTTTT. Protein sequence: CASRGTVTGELFF.

The V and J genes are TRBV4-2 and TRBJ2-4; D ambiguous. Germline-derived CDR1 and CDR2 are LGHNA and YNFKEQ. This CDR3 is built from 15 residues. The V end was cut by 0 bases, the J end by 5 bases, with 11 bases between. CDR3 in DNA: TGTGCCAGCAGCCAAGATCTCCTAGGAGAAAACATTCAGTACTTC. Its protein is CASSQDLLGENIQYF.

The rearrangement links TRBV10-3 to TRBJ2-7; no definite D call. V was pared by 1 base and J by 6 bases, with 4 bases between. Germline V lookup: CDR1 ENHRY, CDR2 SYGVKD. This CDR3 is 11 amino acids long. DNA for the CDR3: TGTGCCATCAGTGAGTTCGGCGAGCAGTACTTC. Translation: CAISEFGEQYF.